This TCR beta chain was recovered during a study of OX40 agonist ivuxolimab in advanced cancers. Overall study findings and caveats: The study found that CD8+ T cells averaged more expanded clones than CD4+. The antigens recognized by the expanded peripheral T cells, that is their antigen specificity, were not determined.

The CDR3 covers 13 residues. Germline V gives CDR1 LGHNA, CDR2 YSLEER. The V gene lost 5 bases and the J gene lost 7 bases, with 9 bases spanning the gap. Blood specimens came from baseline, cycle 4 day 1, and cycle 7 day 1. The method was immunoSEQ multiplex PCR; TCRdb's version includes in-frame clones alone and lacks a portion of them. The sample contains 60,000 to 75,000 clones, about 88% of which appear only once. Points on this clone: Its antigen is as yet unknown.

The rearrangement joins TRBV4-3 to TRBJ1-6; D is unclear. This clonotype was obtained from an adult with an advanced solid tumor such as melanoma, head and neck, liver or kidney cancer. The source was CD4+ or CD8+ T cells sorted from blood, collected in a trial of the OX40 agonist ivuxolimab. CDR3 DNA sequence: TGCGCCAGCAGCTTCGCCATCAATTCACCCCTCCACTTT. This gives the protein CASSFAINSPLHF.